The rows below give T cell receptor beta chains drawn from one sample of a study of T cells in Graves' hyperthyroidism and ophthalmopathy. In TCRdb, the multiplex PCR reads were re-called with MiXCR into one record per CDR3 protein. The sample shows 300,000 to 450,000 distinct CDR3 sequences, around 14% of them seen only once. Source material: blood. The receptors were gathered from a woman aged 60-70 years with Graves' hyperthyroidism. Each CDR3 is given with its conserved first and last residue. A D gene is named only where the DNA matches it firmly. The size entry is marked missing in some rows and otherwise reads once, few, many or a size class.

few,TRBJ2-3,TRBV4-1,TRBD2,TGCGCCAGCAGCCATTACGGACTAGCGACAGATACGCAGTATTTT,CASSHYGLATDTQYF
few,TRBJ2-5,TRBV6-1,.,TGTGCCAGCACTATTACCCTTAGGGGGGTGGCGGACTTC,CASTITLRGVADF
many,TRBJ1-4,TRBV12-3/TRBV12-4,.,TGTGCCAGCAGTCCCCCCGGACAGGAAAAACTGTTTTTT,CASSPPGQEKLFF
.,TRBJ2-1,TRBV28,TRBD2,TGTGCCAGCAGTTTAATTGCGGGAGGGCCCTGGTTCTTC,CASSLIAGGPWFF
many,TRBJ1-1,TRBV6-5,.,TGTGCCAGCAGTTACTCTCTCGGGAACACTGAAGCTTTCTTT,CASSYSLGNTEAFF
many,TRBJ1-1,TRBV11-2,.,TGTGCCAGCAGCTTTAACAGGGCAATGAACACTGAAGCTTTCTTT,CASSFNRAMNTEAFF
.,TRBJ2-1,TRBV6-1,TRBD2,TGTGCCAGCAGTGAAGCGACTAGCGGGAGGGTAGAGCAGTTCTTC,CASSEATSGRVEQFF
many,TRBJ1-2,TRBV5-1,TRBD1,TGCGCCAGCAGCTTCGACGCTTTGCGGACAGGGACTAACTATGGCTACACCTTC,CASSFDALRTGTNYGYTF
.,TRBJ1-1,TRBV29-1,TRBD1,TGCAGCGTCGTCACAGGGGGTAGCTCTGAAGCTTTCTTT,CSVVTGGSSEAFF
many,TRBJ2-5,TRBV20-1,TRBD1,TGCAGTGCTAGAAAGGGAAACAGGGGGACCCAGTACTTC,CSARKGNRGTQYF
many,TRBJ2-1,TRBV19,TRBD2,TGTGCCAGTAGTATAGGACTAGCGGAGTACAATGAGCAGTTCTTC,CASSIGLAEYNEQFF
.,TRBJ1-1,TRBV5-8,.,TGTGCCAGCAGCTTCTCTTGGGGCACTGAAGCTTTCTTT,CASSFSWGTEAFF
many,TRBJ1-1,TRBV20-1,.,TGCAGTGCGAGTTCCCCCCGCGTCGGCAGGACTGAAGCTTTCTTT,CSASSPRVGRTEAFF
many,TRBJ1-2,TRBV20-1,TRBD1,TGCAGTGCTAGATCTCCCTGGACAGGCCCGCTAGGCTATGGCTACACCTTC,CSARSPWTGPLGYGYTF
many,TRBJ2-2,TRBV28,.,TGTGCCAGCATCACGACTCCGGGACTTCCGAACACCGGGGAGCTGTTTTTT,CASITTPGLPNTGELFF
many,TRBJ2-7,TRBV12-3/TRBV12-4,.,TGTGCCAGCAGTTCCTGGCAGGAGAGCTCCTACGAGCAGTACTTC,CASSSWQESSYEQYF
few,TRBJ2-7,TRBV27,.,TGTGCCAGCAGTTTGGGTCGGAGGGGGCGCGAGCAGTACTTC,CASSLGRRGREQYF
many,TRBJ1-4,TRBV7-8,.,TGTGCCAGCAGCTTAGCGTGGCCAGTTGCAACTAATGAAAAACTGTTTTTT,CASSLAWPVATNEKLFF
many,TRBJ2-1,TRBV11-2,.,TGTGCCAGCAGCTTAGTGGGCAATGGGGAGCAGTTCTTC,CASSLVGNGEQFF
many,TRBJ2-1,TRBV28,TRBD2,TGTGCCAGCAGTTTGGGACTAGCGGAAAACAATGAGCAGTTCTTC,CASSLGLAENNEQFF
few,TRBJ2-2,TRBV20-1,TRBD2,TGCAGTGCTAGTGACAGTCAGCGGGAGGGGTCCACCGGGGAGCTGTTTTTT,CSASDSQREGSTGELFF
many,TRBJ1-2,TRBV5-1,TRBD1,TGCGCCAGCAGCTTGCCGGGACAGGACTATGGCTACACCTTC,CASSLPGQDYGYTF
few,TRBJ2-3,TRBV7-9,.,TGTGCCAGCAGCTGGGACTCAACCAAGAGCACAGATACGCAGTATTTT,CASSWDSTKSTDTQYF
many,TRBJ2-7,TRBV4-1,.,TGCGCCAGCAGCCAGACGATATCCAGCTCCTACGAGCAGTACTTC,CASSQTISSSYEQYF
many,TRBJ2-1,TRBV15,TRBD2,TGTGCCACCAGCAGAACTAGCGGGAGTTCCTATGAGCAGTTCTTC,CATSRTSGSSYEQFF
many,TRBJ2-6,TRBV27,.,TGTGCCAGCTCCTTGGGGACTGGGGCCAACGTCCTGACTTTC,CASSLGTGANVLTF
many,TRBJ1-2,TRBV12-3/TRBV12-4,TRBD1,TGTGCCAGCAGTTCCAGGGGGTCTGGCTACACCTTC,CASSSRGSGYTF
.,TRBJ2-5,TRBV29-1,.,TGCAGCGTTGAAGGCAGGGACGAGACCCAGTACTTC,CSVEGRDETQYF
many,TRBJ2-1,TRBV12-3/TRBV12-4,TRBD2,TGTGCCAGCAGGGCTAGCGGGAGCTCCCGTAATGAGCAGTTCTTC,CASRASGSSRNEQFF
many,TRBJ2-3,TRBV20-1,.,TGCAGTGCCGTCCCCCCAGGGCGGGGCACAGATACGCAGTATTTT,CSAVPPGRGTDTQYF
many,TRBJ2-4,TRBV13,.,TGTGCCAGCAGCCGTTGGGGGAGGAAAAACATTCAGTACTTC,CASSRWGRKNIQYF
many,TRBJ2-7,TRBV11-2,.,TGTGCCAGCAGCCAAGGTCGGGCAGGGCGGTACTTC,CASSQGRAGRYF
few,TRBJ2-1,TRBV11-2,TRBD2,TGTGCCAGCAGCTTAGCCCCCGGGACTAGGTACAATGAGCAGTTCTTC,CASSLAPGTRYNEQFF
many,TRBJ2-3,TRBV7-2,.,TGTGCCAGCAGCCGGGGTAGGACAGATACGCAGTATTTT,CASSRGRTDTQYF
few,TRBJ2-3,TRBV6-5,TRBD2,TGTGCCAGCAGTTATCTCCAGCGGGAGGGCACAGATACGCAGTATTTT,CASSYLQREGTDTQYF
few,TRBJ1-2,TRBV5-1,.,TGCGCCAGCAGCGACGCAGGTGGCTATGGCTACACCTTC,CASSDAGGYGYTF
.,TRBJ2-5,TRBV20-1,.,TGCAGTGCTATTGTAGTGGGGACCCAGTACTTC,CSAIVVGTQYF
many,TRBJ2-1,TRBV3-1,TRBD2,TGTGCCAGCAGCCAAGGATTGGCGGGAGGATTGATTAGCAATGAGCAGTTCTTC,CASSQGLAGGLISNEQFF
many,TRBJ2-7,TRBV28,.,TGTGCCAGCAGTATCAACAGGGTGGGGCAGTACTTC,CASSINRVGQYF
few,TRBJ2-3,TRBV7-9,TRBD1,TGTGCCAGCAGCTTTACAGGGGTGGGGAGCACAGATACGCAGTATTTT,CASSFTGVGSTDTQYF
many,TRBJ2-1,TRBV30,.,TGTGCCTGGAGCGCGGGGCACTACAATGAGCAGTTCTTC,CAWSAGHYNEQFF
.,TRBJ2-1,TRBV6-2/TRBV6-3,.,TGTGCCAGCAGTCCTCCGGGGGGCGCGGGCGAGCAGTTCTTC,CASSPPGGAGEQFF
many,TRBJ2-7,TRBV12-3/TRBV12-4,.,TGTGCCAGCAGTCCCCTCGGGACGGCCTCCTACGAGCAGTACTTC,CASSPLGTASYEQYF
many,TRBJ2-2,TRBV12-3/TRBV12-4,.,TGTGCCAGCAGTCCCCTATACTCCGGGGAGCTGTTTTTT,CASSPLYSGELFF
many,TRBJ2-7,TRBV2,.,TGTGCCAGCAGGTTGGGGTGGGACGAGCAGTACTTC,CASRLGWDEQYF
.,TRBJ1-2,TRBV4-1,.,TGCGCCAGCAGCAAATCCAGGGAGTCGAGCTATGGCTACACCTTC,CASSKSRESSYGYTF
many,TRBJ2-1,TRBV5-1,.,TGCGCCAGCAGGTCGGGCGACTACAATGAGCAGTTCTTC,CASRSGDYNEQFF
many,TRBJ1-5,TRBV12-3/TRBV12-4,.,TGTGCCAGCAGCAAGACAGAGGTCAATCAGCCCCAGCATTTT,CASSKTEVNQPQHF
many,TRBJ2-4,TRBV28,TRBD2,TGTGCCAGCAGTTTATATGGGGGAGGGACCAAAAACATTCAGTACTTC,CASSLYGGGTKNIQYF
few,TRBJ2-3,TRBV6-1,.,TGTGCCAGCAGTGAAAGACAGACAGGTACGCAGTATTTT,CASSERQTGTQYF
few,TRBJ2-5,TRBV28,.,TGTGCCAGCAGTTCCGGGCAGCTGGAGACCCAGTACTTC,CASSSGQLETQYF
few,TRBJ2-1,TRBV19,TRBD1,TGTGCCAGTAGTATAGGACGGACAGGGTCCTACAATGAGCAGTTCTTC,CASSIGRTGSYNEQFF
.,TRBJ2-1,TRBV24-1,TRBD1,TGTGCCACCAGGGGACAGGGGAGGAATGAGCAGTTCTTC,CATRGQGRNEQFF
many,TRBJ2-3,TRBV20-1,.,TGCAGTGCGCGGAGCGCGGCCACTAGCACAGATACGCAGTATTTT,CSARSAATSTDTQYF
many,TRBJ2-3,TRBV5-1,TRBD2,TGCGCCAGCAGCCCGAGGACTAGCGGAGTCACAGATACGCAGTATTTT,CASSPRTSGVTDTQYF
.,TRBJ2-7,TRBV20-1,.,TGCAGTGCGGCCGGGACTCCGGCCTACGAGCAGTACTTC,CSAAGTPAYEQYF
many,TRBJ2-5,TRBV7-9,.,TGTGCCAGCAGCTTCATCCGGGGCTCCCAAGAGACCCAGTACTTC,CASSFIRGSQETQYF